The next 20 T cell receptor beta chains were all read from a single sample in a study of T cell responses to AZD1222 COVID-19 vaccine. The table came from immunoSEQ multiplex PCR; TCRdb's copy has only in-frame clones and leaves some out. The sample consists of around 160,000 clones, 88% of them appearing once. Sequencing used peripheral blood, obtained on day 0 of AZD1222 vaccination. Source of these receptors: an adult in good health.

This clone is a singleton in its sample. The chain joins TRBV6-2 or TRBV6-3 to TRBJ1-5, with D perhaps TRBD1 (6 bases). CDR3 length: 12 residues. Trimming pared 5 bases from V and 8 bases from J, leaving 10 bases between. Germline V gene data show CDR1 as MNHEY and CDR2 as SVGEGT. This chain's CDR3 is CASSNRVEPQHF. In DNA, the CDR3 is TGTGCCAGCAGTAACAGGGTAGAGCCCCAGCATTTT.

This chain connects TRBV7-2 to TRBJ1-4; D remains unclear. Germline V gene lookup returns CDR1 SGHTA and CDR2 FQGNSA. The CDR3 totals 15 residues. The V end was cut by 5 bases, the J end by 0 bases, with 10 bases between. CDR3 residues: CASSASPATNEKLFF. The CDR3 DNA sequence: TGTGCCAGCAGCGCCTCCCCGGCAACTAATGAAAAACTGTTTTTT.

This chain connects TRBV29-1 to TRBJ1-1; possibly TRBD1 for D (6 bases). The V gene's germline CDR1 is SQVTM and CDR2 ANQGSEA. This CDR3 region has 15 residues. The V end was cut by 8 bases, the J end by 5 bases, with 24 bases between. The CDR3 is CSPLWGQGKGTEAFF. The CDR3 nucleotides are TGCAGCCCCCTCTGGGGGCAGGGGAAAGGAACTGAAGCTTTCTTT.

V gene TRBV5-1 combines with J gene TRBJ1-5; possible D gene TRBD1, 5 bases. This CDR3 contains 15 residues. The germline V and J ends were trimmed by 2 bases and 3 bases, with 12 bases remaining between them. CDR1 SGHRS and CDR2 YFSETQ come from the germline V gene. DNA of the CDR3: TGCGCCAGCAGCTTAACCCCGGGGGTCAATCAGCCCCAGCATTTT. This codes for CASSLTPGVNQPQHF.

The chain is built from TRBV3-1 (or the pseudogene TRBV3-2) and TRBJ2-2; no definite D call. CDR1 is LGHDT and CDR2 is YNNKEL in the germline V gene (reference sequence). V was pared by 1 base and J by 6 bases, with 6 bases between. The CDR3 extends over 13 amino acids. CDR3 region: CASSQVGPGELFF. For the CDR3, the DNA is TGTGCCAGCAGCCAAGTTGGTCCCGGGGAGCTGTTTTTT.

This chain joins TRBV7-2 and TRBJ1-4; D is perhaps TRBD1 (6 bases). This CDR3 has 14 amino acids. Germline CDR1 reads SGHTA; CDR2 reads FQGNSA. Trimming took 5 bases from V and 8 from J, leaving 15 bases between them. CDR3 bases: TGTGCCAGCAGCCCTTACGGGGGCGGGGAAAAACTGTTTTTT. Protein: CASSPYGGGEKLFF.

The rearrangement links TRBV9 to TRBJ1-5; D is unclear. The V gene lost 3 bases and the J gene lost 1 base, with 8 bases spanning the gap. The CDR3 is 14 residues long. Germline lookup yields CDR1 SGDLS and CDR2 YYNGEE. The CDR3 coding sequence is TGTGCCAGCAGCGCGGGATCGAGCAATCAGCCCCAGCATTTT. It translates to CASSAGSSNQPQHF.

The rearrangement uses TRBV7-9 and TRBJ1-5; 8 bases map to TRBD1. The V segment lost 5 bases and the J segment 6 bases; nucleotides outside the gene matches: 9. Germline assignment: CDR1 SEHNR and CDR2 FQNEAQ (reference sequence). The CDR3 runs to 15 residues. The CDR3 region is CASSPSDRESQPQHF. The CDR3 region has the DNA TGTGCCAGCAGCCCGTCGGACAGGGAATCTCAGCCCCAGCATTTT. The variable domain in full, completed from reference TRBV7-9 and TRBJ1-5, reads DTGVSQNPRHKITKRGQNVTFRCDPISEHNRLYWYRQTLGQGPEFLTYFQNEAQLEKSRLLSDRFSAERPKGSFSTLEIQRTEQGDSAMYLCASSPSDRESQPQHFGDGTRLSIL.

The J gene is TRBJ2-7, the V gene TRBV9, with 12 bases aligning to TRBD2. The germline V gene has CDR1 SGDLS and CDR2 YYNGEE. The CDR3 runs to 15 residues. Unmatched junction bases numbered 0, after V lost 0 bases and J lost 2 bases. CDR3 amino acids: CASSVGTSGTYEQYF. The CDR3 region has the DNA TGTGCCAGCAGCGTAGGGACTAGCGGGACCTACGAGCAGTACTTC.

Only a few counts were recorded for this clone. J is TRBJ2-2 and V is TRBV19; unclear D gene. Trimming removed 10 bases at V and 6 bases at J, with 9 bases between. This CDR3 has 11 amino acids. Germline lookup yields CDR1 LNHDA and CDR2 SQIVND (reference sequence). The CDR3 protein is CATRAAGELFF. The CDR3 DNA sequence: TGTGCCACCCGGGCGGCCGGGGAGCTGTTTTTT. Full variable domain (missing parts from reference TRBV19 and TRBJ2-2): DGGITQSPKYLFRKEGQNVTLSCEQNLNHDAMYWYRQDPGQGLRLIYYSQIVNDFQKGDIAEGYSVSREKKESFPLTVTSAQKNPTAFYLCATRAAGELFFGEGSRLTVL.

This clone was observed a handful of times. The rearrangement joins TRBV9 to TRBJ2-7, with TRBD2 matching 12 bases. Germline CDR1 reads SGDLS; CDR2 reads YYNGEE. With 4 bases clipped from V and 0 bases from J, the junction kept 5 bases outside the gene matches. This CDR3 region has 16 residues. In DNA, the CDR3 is TGTGCCAGCAGCTTAGGACTAGCGGGGAGCTCCTACGAGCAGTACTTC. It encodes CASSLGLAGSSYEQYF.

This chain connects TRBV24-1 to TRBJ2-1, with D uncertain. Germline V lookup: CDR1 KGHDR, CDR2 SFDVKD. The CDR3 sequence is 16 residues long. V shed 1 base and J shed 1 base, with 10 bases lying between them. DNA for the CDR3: TGTGCCACCAGTGATTTTCAGACGGAATCCTACAATGAGCAGTTCTTC. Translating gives CATSDFQTESYNEQFF.

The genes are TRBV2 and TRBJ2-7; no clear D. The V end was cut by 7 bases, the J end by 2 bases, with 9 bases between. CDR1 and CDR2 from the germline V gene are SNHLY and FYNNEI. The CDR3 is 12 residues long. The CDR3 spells CASKANAYEQYF. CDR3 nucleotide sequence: TGTGCCAGCAAGGCGAACGCCTACGAGCAGTACTTC.

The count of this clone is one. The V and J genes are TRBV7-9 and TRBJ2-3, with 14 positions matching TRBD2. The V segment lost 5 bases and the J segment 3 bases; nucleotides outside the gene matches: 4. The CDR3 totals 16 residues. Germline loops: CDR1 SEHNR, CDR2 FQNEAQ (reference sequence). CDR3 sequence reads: CASSRLAGGPTDTQYF. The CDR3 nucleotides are TGTGCCAGCAGCCGACTAGCGGGGGGGCCTACAGATACGCAGTATTTT.

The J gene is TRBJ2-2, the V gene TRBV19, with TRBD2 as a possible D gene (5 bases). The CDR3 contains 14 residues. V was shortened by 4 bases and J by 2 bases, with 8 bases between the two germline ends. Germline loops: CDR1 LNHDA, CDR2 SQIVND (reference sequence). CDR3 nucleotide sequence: TGTGCCAGTAGTACGACTATTAACACCGGGGAGCTGTTTTTT. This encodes CASSTTINTGELFF.

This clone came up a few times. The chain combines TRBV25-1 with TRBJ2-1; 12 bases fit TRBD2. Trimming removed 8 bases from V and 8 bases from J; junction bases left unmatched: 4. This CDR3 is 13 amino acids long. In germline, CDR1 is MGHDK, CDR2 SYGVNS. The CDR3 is CASLAGGRDEQFF. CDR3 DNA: TGTGCCAGCCTAGCGGGGGGGCGCGATGAGCAGTTCTTC.

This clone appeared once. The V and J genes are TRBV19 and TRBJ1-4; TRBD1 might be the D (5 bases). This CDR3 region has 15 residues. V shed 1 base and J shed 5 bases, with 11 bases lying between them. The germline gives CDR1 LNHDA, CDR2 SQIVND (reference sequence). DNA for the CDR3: TGTGCCAGTAGTATAGGCCCCGGGGCGAATGAAAAACTGTTTTTT. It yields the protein CASSIGPGANEKLFF.

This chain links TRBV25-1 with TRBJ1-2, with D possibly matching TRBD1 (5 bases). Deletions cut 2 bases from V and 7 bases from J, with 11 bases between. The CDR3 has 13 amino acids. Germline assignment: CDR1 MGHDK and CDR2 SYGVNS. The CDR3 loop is CASSEKGASGYTF. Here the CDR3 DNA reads TGTGCCAGCAGTGAAAAAGGGGCAAGTGGCTACACCTTC.

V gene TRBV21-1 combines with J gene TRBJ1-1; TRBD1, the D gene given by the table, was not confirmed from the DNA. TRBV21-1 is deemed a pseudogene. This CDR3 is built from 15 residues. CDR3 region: CASSKAQGGNTEAFF. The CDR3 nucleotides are TGTGCCAGCAGCAAAGCACAGGGTGGGAACACTGAAGCTTTCTTT.

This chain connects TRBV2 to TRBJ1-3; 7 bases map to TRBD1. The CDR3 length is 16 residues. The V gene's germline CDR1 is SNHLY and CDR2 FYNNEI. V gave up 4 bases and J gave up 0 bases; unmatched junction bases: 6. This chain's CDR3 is CASSGQGKSSGNTIYF. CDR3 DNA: TGTGCCAGCAGTGGACAGGGAAAGAGCTCTGGAAACACCATATATTTT.